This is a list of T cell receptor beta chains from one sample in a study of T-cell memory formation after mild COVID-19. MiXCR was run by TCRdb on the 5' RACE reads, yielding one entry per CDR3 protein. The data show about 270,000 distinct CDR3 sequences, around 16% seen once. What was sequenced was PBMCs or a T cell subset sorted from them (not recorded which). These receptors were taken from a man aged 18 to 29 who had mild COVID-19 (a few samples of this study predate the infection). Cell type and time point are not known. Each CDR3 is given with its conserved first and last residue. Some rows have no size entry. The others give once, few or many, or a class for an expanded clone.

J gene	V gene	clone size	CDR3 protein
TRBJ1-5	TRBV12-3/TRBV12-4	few	CASSFATDQPQHF
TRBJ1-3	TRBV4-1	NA	CASSQGLHSGNTIYF
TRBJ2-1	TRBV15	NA	CATSSNTGENEQFF
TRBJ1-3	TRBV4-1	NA	CASSQDLAGRVLDF
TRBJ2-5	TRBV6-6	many	CASTRTDRETQYF
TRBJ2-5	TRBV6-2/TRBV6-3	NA	CASRRTGTTGAQYF
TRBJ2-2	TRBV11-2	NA	CAAPSGGVFGGELFF
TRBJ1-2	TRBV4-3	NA	CASSQAGGRKDGYTF
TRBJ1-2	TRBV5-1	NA	CASSHDRVYGYTF
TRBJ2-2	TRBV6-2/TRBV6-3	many	CASSPGGFGELFF
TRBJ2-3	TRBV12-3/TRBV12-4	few	CASSRLAGETSTDTQYF
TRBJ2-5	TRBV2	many	CASTERNGQETQYF
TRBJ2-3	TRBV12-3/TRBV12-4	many	CASTLLGLTDTQYF
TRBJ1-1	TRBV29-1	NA	CSVGDSMNTEAFF
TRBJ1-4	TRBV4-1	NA	CASSQVVTPREKLFF
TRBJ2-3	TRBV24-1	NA	CATSDDRTSADTQYF
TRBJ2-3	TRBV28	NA	CASNYHTDTQYF
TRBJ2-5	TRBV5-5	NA	CASSLFLALPGGETQYF
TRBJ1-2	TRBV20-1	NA	CSADRGDYGYTF
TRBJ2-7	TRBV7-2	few	CASSLGGQVTYEQYF
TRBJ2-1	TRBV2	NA	CASSEGHNEQFF
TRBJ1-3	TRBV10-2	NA	CASRRTGGNTIYF
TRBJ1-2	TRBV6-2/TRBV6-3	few	CASRADSPYGYTF
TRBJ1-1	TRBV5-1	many	CASSYTGDTEAFF
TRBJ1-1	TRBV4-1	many	CASSLYPTANTEAFF
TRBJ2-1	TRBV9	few	CASSVAGNEQFF
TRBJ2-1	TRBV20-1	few	CSARRGGANEQFF
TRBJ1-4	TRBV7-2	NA	CASSPGQVLSTNEKLFF
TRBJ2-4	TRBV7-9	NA	CASSSSGTSGGGRAKNIQYF
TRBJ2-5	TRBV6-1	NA	CASSEIPGAERETQYF
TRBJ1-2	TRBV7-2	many	CASSPGQLHGYTF
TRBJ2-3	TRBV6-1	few	CASSESPTSGGYLDTQYF
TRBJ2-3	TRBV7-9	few	CASTLRGTTHTDTQYF
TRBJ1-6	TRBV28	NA	CASSLSSYNSPLHF
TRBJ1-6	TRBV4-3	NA	CASSLQGGGSPLHF
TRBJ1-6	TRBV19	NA	CASNLGYNSPLHF
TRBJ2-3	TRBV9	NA	CASSPRPGLAVTDTQYF
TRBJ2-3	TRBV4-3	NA	CASRRATGLTDTQYF
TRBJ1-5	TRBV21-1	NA	CASSKAPGEQPQHF
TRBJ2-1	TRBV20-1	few	CSARIRFDEQFF